This T cell receptor beta chain was sequenced during a study of blood T cell repertoires in COVID-19 (dated by TCRdb to 2020 to 2021). Describing the broader study: Samples from collaborators originated in the United States, Italy and Spain and spanned both the acute and convalescent phases of COVID-19. The material from the prospective study consisted of cDNA or gDNA derived from T cells, B-cell-depleted T cells, or PBMCs. Deeply sampled blood TCRbeta repertoires from subjects exposed to, actively infected with, or recovered from COVID-19 were included in the dataset. A freely available public database, intended as a resource for researchers studying the immune response to SARS-CoV-2, is where the repertoires were released. Samples were obtained from the ongoing ImmuneRACE study (first 160 participants) and from roughly 1,300 subjects provided by 6 global collaborators. Nearly every sample came with metadata listing a de-identified subject ID, COVID-19 status, age in years and sex. HLA class I and class II types, where available, came from metadata supplied by the sample provider rather than from assay-based typing. Broader findings and caveats from the paper: The quantity of clinical and demographic metadata differed by source and by participant and was supplied without curation.

Whole blood was collected in K2EDTA tubes by collaborating institutions according to the institutions' own protocols. For TCRbeta analysis, collaborators shipped samples as frozen whole blood, isolated PBMCs, or DNA extracted from either of those sample types. Concerning this clone itself: Its antigen is still unknown. No much larger clonotype is one base removed from it; base qualities were not supplied.

The immunoSEQ Assay, a bias-controlled multiplex PCR, was used to amplify TCRbeta CDR3 regions from genomic DNA. The study's processing was this. The number of nucleated cells in each sample was estimated from the amplification of reference gene primers within the assay. To quantify the absolute abundance of each unique TCRbeta CDR3 rearrangement, sequence reads were collapsed and filtered. For each sample, productive Simpson clonality was calculated as the square root of Simpson's diversity index over productive rearrangements. The table was pulled from immuneACCESS by TCRdb, which kept in-frame rearrangements only. Such tables lose some clones; where checked, under half of the loss comes from unresolved V genes, and the rest has no known cause. Clone size and V and J calls were adopted from that table, with D and trimming inferred from the DNA. This sample gives some 180,000 clones in total; 84% of them show up just once. The ten biggest clones cover over 10% of the sample.

Trimming leaves V shorter by 7 bases and J shorter by 0 bases, with the junction holding 8 bases beyond the gene matches. CDR3 length: 16 amino acids, cysteine to phenylalanine. Only the CDR3 DNA stays, 48 bases, in frame from base 1. Sequences LNHDA (CDR1) and SQIVND (CDR2) are obtained from the germline V gene (reference sequence). The chain employs TRBV19 and TRBJ2-2, and TRBD1 matches 7 of the central bases. The sequenced material came from peripheral blood. This TCR was recovered from a human donor in a cohort sampled during active COVID-19. The bases read TGTGCCAGTACCGCGGACAGGTGGGCGAACACCGGGGAGCTGTTTTTT. The encoded protein is CASTADRWANTGELFF.